The 13 T cell receptor beta chains given below trace back to one sample, sequenced in a study of technical replicates of blood from a few donors. Some clones are missing from TCRdb's copy, which holds only in-frame ones; the method was immunoSEQ multiplex PCR. The sample includes around 16,000 clones, 70% to 85% of them seen just once. Material: PBMCs. All receptors come from a human donor in good health. Some clones in this sample may be carry-over from other donors' samples.

V is TRBV30 and J is TRBJ2-1; 8 bases line up with TRBD2. The CDR3 sequence is 13 residues long. Germline assignment: CDR1 GTSNPN and CDR2 SVGIG (reference sequence). V trimming: 3 bases; J trimming: 8 bases; junction bases outside the gene matches: 6. The CDR3 DNA reads TGTGCCTGGAGCCGGGAGGGCCGAGATGAGCAGTTCTTC. Residues: CAWSREGRDEQFF.

The chain carries TRBV7-3 and TRBJ2-3, with D unclear. V shed 1 base and J shed 4 bases, with 12 bases lying between them. Germline CDR1 reads SGHTA; CDR2 reads FQGTGA. This CDR3 is 15 amino acids long. CDR3 loop: CASSLNSVYPDTQYF. In DNA form, the CDR3 reads TGTGCCAGCAGCTTAAATTCCGTTTATCCAGATACGCAGTATTTT.

V gene TRBV9 combines with J gene TRBJ1-5; D call uncertain. CDR1 is SGDLS, CDR2 YYNGEE, per germline. Deletions cut 7 bases from V and 1 base from J, with 15 bases between. The CDR3 loop spans 15 amino acids. As DNA, the CDR3 is TGTGCCAGCGCCCCCGAGGGCGGGAGCAATCAGCCCCAGCATTTT. Encoded protein: CASAPEGGSNQPQHF.

In its sample, this clone was seen a few times. The chain uses TRBV19 and TRBJ1-1, with D maybe TRBD1 (6 bases). Trimming pared 5 bases from V and 8 bases from J, leaving 12 bases between. The CDR3 runs to 12 residues. CDR1 is LNHDA, CDR2 SQIVND, per germline (reference sequence). The CDR3 sequence is CASSLSGTEAFF. The CDR3 DNA is TGTGCCAGTAGTCTCTCAGGGACAGAAGCTTTCTTT.

The chain carries TRBV5-1 and TRBJ2-7; 8 bases agree with TRBD1. The CDR3 length is 13 residues. The V segment lost 3 bases and the J segment 4 bases; nucleotides outside the gene matches: 3. Germline V gene lookup returns CDR1 SGHRS and CDR2 YFSETQ. CDR3: CASSWDRSYEQYF. CDR3 in DNA: TGCGCCAGCAGCTGGGACAGGAGTTACGAGCAGTACTTC.

The chain has TRBV19 and TRBJ1-5; D not certain. V lost 8 bases and J lost 6, with 17 bases in between. CDR3 length: 14 residues. CDR1 and CDR2 (germline): LNHDA, SQIVND (reference sequence). CDR3 sequence: CASSKDSVAQPQHF. CDR3 nucleotides: TGTGCCAGTTCCAAGGACTCAGTGGCTCAGCCCCAGCATTTT.

The chain combines TRBV5-1 with TRBJ2-7, with 13 positions matching TRBD2. The CDR3 has 16 amino acids. The J segment lost 3 bases and the V segment lost 5 bases, leaving 8 bases of the junction unmatched. CDR1 and CDR2 (germline): SGHRS, YFSETQ. The CDR3 is CASRSGLAGPIYEQYF. The CDR3 coding sequence is TGCGCCAGCAGATCGGGACTAGCGGGACCAATCTACGAGCAGTACTTC.

V is TRBV13 and J is TRBJ2-5; a possible D gene is TRBD1 (5 bases). The length of the CDR3 is 13 residues. V was shortened by 1 base and J by 5 bases, with 8 bases between the two germline ends. Germline V gives CDR1 PRHDT, CDR2 FYEKMQ (reference sequence). Here the CDR3 DNA reads TGTGCCAGCAGCTTAGAGGGGATGGAGACCCAGTACTTC. This codes for CASSLEGMETQYF.

The chain recombines TRBV12-5 with TRBJ2-1; 11 bases align to TRBD2. The germline V gene encodes CDR1 LGHNT and CDR2 FRNRAP. V lost 3 bases and J lost 15; bases outside the gene matches: 16. CDR3 length equals 16 residues. Here the CDR3 reads CASGFLLAGGPNPSFF. The CDR3 coding sequence is TGTGCTAGTGGTTTCCTCTTAGCGGGAGGGCCGAATCCCTCGTTCTTC.

The V and J genes are TRBV28 and TRBJ1-2; 8 bases are a match to TRBD1. The ends lost 6 bases at V and 6 bases at J; junction bases unmatched: 9. Germline V gives CDR1 MDHEN, CDR2 SYDVKM. CDR3 size: 14 residues. For the CDR3, the DNA is TGTGCCAGCAGGATACAGGGGGAGGTGCATGGCTACACCTTC. Protein: CASRIQGEVHGYTF.

The chain uses TRBV21-1 and TRBJ1-1. TRBV21-1 is a recognized pseudogene. This CDR3 spans 10 amino acids. Here the CDR3 DNA reads TGTGCCAGCAGCAAAGAAGCAGCTTTCTTT. It is translated as CASSKEAAFF.

This chain joins TRBV5-1 and TRBJ1-1; TRBD1 aligns across 7 bases. Germline trimming cut 6 bases from V and 5 bases from J; bases unmatched to any gene: 10. Germline V CDR1 and CDR2: SGHRS, YFSETQ. The CDR3 contains 14 residues. The CDR3 here is CASTLGGGYTEAFF. For the CDR3, the DNA is TGCGCCAGCACCCTTGGAGGGGGCTATACTGAAGCTTTCTTT. The full variable domain, completed using reference TRBV5-1 and TRBJ1-1, is KAGVTQTPRYLIKTRGQQVTLSCSPISGHRSVSWYQQTPGQGLQFLFEYFSETQRNKGNFPGRFSGRQFSNSRSEMNVSTLELGDSALYLCASTLGGGYTEAFFGQGTRLTVV.

This clone appeared a single time. The V and J genes are TRBV29-1 and TRBJ2-7; 9 bases fit TRBD2. After removal of 0 bases from V and 5 bases from J, the junction contained 8 bases not matched to a gene. This CDR3 is 15 amino acids long. Looked up from germline, CDR1 is SQVTM and CDR2 is ANQGSEA. The chain's CDR3 is CSVEEASGIKNEQYF. The CDR3 DNA reads as TGCAGCGTTGAAGAGGCTAGCGGGATTAAAAACGAGCAGTACTTC.